The T cell receptor beta chain under discussion was sequenced for a study of beta chain features in type 1 diabetes. Study outcomes and limitations: Type 1 diabetes patients showed a moderate but significant shortening of TCRB CDR3s in all four CD4+ subsets. Any role of HLA type in TCRB rearrangement remained unresolved here. Within patients, naive, central memory and Treg TCRB repertoires seemed more similar than within healthy donors. More deletions and fewer insertions at VDJ junctions were seen in type 1 diabetes patients.

Of the isolated RNA, all was reverse transcribed, and so the sequenced material was expressed TCRB transcripts. Clones were read by immunoSEQ multiplex PCR, and TCRdb kept only the in-frame ones, dropping some. Among fewer than 550,000 clones listed, around 10% were seen once. Turning to this clone: The antigen remains undetermined.

The germline gives CDR1 LNHDA, CDR2 SQIVND (reference sequence). CDR3 length: 16 residues. V was clipped by 1 base and J by 0 bases, with 7 bases between them. The sample was naive CD4+ T cells from blood. This chain connects TRBV19 to TRBJ2-6; D remains unclear. The sequence was collected from a woman aged 18-30 years in good health. The CDR3 loop is CASSIGHSSGANVLTF. In DNA form, the CDR3 reads TGTGCCAGTAGTATAGGCCACAGCTCTGGGGCCAACGTCCTGACTTTC. The full variable domain, with the rest looked up from reference TRBV19 and TRBJ2-6, is DGGITQSPKYLFRKEGQNVTLSCEQNLNHDAMYWYRQDPGQGLRLIYYSQIVNDFQKGDIAEGYSVSREKKESFPLTVTSAQKNPTAFYLCASSIGHSSGANVLTFGAGSRLTVL.